The 10 T cell receptor beta chains below all came from one sample that was sequenced in a study of T-cell memory formation after mild COVID-19. TCRdb redid the calling of the 5' RACE reads with MiXCR, one entry per CDR3 protein. The table has 210,000 or so distinct CDR3 sequences, more than 25% seen once. Sample: PBMCs or a T cell subset sorted from them (not recorded which). The source is an adult woman who had mild COVID-19 (a few samples of this study predate the infection). Cell type and time point are not known.

Many counts were recorded for this clonotype. The V call is TRBV7-9, the J call TRBJ1-6; D call uncertain. The germline CDR1 and CDR2 sequences are SEHNR and FQNEAQ (reference sequence). The CDR3 length is 16 residues. Trimming stripped 10 bases from V and 0 bases from J, with 16 bases between. CDR3 sequence: CATDISGDSYNSPLHF. CDR3 DNA: TGTGCCACCGATATCAGTGGGGACTCCTATAATTCACCCCTCCACTTT.

This clonotype was seen a few times. The chain recombines TRBV27 with TRBJ1-1; TRBD1 matches at 9 bases. Germline values: CDR1 MNHEY, CDR2 SMNVEV (reference sequence). V was clipped by 4 bases and J by 7 bases; unmatched bases: 13. The CDR3 has 16 residues. The CDR3 loop is CASSSKPGQGNYEAFF. The CDR3 DNA is TGTGCCAGCAGTTCCAAACCGGGACAGGGAAACTATGAAGCTTTCTTT.

This clonotype was counted between two and nine times. The chain employs TRBV9 and TRBJ2-3, with 7 bases identical to TRBD1. Germline V gives CDR1 SGDLS, CDR2 YYNGEE. This CDR3 contains 11 residues. V lost 3 bases, J lost 11 bases, and 3 bases stayed unmatched. The CDR3 sequence is CASSATGRQYF. CDR3 DNA sequence: TGTGCCAGCAGCGCGACAGGGAGGCAGTATTTT.

V is TRBV7-6 and J is TRBJ2-3; TRBD2 aligns across 7 bases. The CDR3 has 16 residues. Looked up from germline, CDR1 is SGHVS and CDR2 is FNYEAQ. V dropped 5 bases and J dropped 4; count of bases not matched to a gene: 12. The CDR3 nucleotides read TGTGCCAGCAGCCCGGAGACTAGCTCGAGCTCAGATACGCAGTATTTT. Amino acid sequence: CASSPETSSSSDTQYF.

This chain connects TRBV24-1 to TRBJ1-2; 7 positions match TRBD1. Trimming at V came to 5 bases and at J to 5 bases, leaving 4 bases not matched to a gene. Per the germline V gene, CDR1 is KGHDR and CDR2 is SFDVKD. The CDR3 consists of 13 residues. The CDR3 bases are TGTGCCACCAGTGCAACAGGGGTATATGGCTACACCTTC. Translating gives CATSATGVYGYTF.

In this sample, this clonotype turned up a few times. The rearrangement links TRBV7-2 to TRBJ2-1; D remains unclear. Germline values: CDR1 SGHTA, CDR2 FQGNSA. Trimming shortened V by 1 base and J by 6 bases, and 10 bases separated the two germline ends. The CDR3 covers 14 residues. The DNA for the CDR3 is TGTGCCAGCAGCTTAGTCGGTAGGCTCAATGAGCAGTTCTTC. This codes for CASSLVGRLNEQFF.

The chain combines TRBV4-3 with TRBJ1-5; a possible D gene is TRBD1 (6 bases). CDR1 is LGHNA and CDR2 is YSLEER in the germline V gene. This CDR3 has 16 amino acids. The V and J ends lost 0 bases and 4 bases respectively, with 13 bases between them. The CDR3: CASSQEVGGRNQPQHF. CDR3 bases: TGCGCCAGCAGCCAAGAAGTAGGGGGGAGGAATCAGCCCCAGCATTTT.

The chain joins TRBV20-1 to TRBJ1-4; D uncertain. The germline gives CDR1 DFQATT, CDR2 SNEGSKA (reference sequence). V lost 3 bases to trimming and J lost 3 bases, with 8 bases between them. This CDR3 comprises 13 residues. The DNA of the CDR3 is TGCAGTGCTAGTAACAGACCTAATGAAAAACTGTTTTTT. Protein sequence: CSASNRPNEKLFF.

Only a few counts were recorded for this clonotype. CDR3 coding DNA: TGTGCCAGCAATAGGGGACTAGCGGGAATCAATGAGCAGTTCTTC. Its translation is CASNRGLAGINEQFF. This chain connects TRBV4-2 to TRBJ2-1; 13 positions match TRBD2. The CDR3 has 15 amino acids. Germline lookup yields CDR1 LGHNA and CDR2 YNFKEQ. Losses at the gene ends were 7 bases for V and 6 bases for J; bases not matched to a gene: 6.

This chain uses TRBV24-1 with TRBJ2-3; the match to TRBD2 covers 8 bases. Germline V gene sequence: CDR1 KGHDR, CDR2 SFDVKD. This CDR3 is built from 15 residues. The junction had 6 bases not matched to a gene; V was cut back by 3 bases and J by 5 bases. CDR3 residues: CATSDKRGWEDTQYF. DNA of the CDR3: TGTGCCACCAGTGATAAGCGGGGGTGGGAAGATACGCAGTATTTT.